Listed below are T cell receptor beta chains from one sample, sequenced in a study of T cell responses to AZD1222 COVID-19 vaccine. TCRdb's table, derived via immunoSEQ multiplex PCR, lists solely in-frame clones and lacks some. The sample carries approximately 88,000 clones, less than 95% recorded once. This specimen was peripheral blood, taken 28 days after the second AZD1222 dose. These TCRs come from an adult who received the AZD1222 COVID-19 vaccine. Both conserved end residues are part of each CDR3. A D gene is named only where the DNA matches it firmly. Clone size is not always given. Where it is, it says once, few, many or a class for expanded clones.

d_gene,len,abundance,j_gene,v_gene,CDR3nt,CDR3aa
TRBD1,16,.,TRBJ1-3,TRBV7-2,TGTGCCAGCAGCTTTCAGAGGGGGCTTGGGGGAAACACCATATATTTT,CASSFQRGLGGNTIYF
TRBD1,15,once,TRBJ2-1,TRBV4-3,TGCGCCAGCAGCCAAGAGACAGGGGTAAACAATGAGCAGTTCTTC,CASSQETGVNNEQFF
.,11,once,TRBJ2-3,TRBV2,TGTGCCAGCAGGGGCACAGATACGCAGTATTTT,CASRGTDTQYF
TRBD2,15,.,TRBJ2-5,TRBV7-2,TGTGCCAGCAGCTTAGTTCCGAGCGGGGGGGTAACCCAGTACTTC,CASSLVPSGGVTQYF
.,17,.,TRBJ1-5,TRBV6-4,TGTGCCAGCGGAACGTTCGGGTCGACGAATAGCAATCAGCCCCAGCATTTT,CASGTFGSTNSNQPQHF
.,12,.,TRBJ1-5,TRBV6-5,TGTGCCAGCAGTCTAACACAGGGACCCCAGCATTTT,CASSLTQGPQHF
.,11,.,TRBJ1-2,TRBV15,TGTGCCACCAGCGCCGGAGGAGGCTACACCTTC,CATSAGGGYTF
.,15,.,TRBJ1-4,TRBV11-2,TGTGCCAGCAGCTTATCAGGGGAGATTAATGAAAAACTGTTTTTT,CASSLSGEINEKLFF
.,16,.,TRBJ1-6,TRBV7-3,TGTGCCAGCAGCTTAGCAGGGCCAGGGTATAATTCACCCCTCCACTTT,CASSLAGPGYNSPLHF
.,13,.,TRBJ1-5,TRBV2,TGTGCCTCTACCTTGGAGCGCAATCAGCCCCAGCATTTT,CASTLERNQPQHF
TRBD2,16,.,TRBJ2-5,TRBV10-3,TGTGCCATCGCTACCGGAGCGGGGGCGGGCCAAGAGACCCAGTACTTC,CAIATGAGAGQETQYF
.,14,.,TRBJ1-4,TRBV10-3,TGTGCCATCAGTGATTATGCGGATAATGAAAAACTGTTTTTT,CAISDYADNEKLFF
TRBD1,11,.,TRBJ1-1,TRBV12-3/TRBV12-4,TGTGCCAGCAGTAGGGGGCTCGAAGCTTTCTTT,CASSRGLEAFF
.,14,.,TRBJ2-7,TRBV24-1,TGTGCCACCAGTGATTCGTCCAGGGCCGACGAGCAGTACTTC,CATSDSSRADEQYF
TRBD1,12,.,TRBJ1-2,TRBV7-8,TGTGCCAGCAGCCGGGACAGGTTGGACTACACCTTC,CASSRDRLDYTF
.,13,.,TRBJ2-5,TRBV12-3/TRBV12-4,TGTGCCAGCAGTAGGGGACAACAAGAGACCCAGTACTTC,CASSRGQQETQYF
.,12,.,TRBJ2-3,TRBV19,TGTGCCCTGCGCTGGGTGACAGATACGCAGTATTTT,CALRWVTDTQYF
.,14,.,TRBJ1-1,TRBV6-5,TGTGCCAGCAGTCTCCCGGAGGGGGACACTGAAGCTTTCTTT,CASSLPEGDTEAFF
.,17,few,TRBJ1-1,TRBV7-2,TGTGCCAGCAGCTTAATGTCCGGGGGGGGTGGTAGGACTGAAGCTTTCTTT,CASSLMSGGGGRTEAFF
.,16,once,TRBJ1-2,TRBV18,TGTGCCAGCTCACCTGGGATTACAGGAGCTAACTATGGCTACACCTTC,CASSPGITGANYGYTF
.,16,.,TRBJ1-5,TRBV19,TGTGCCAGTAGTATTTGGGGTGGCTTTAGCAATCAGCCCCAGCATTTT,CASSIWGGFSNQPQHF
TRBD1,14,.,TRBJ1-6,TRBV6-5,TGTGCCAGCAGAAGGGACAGGGGAAATTCACCCCTCCACTTT,CASRRDRGNSPLHF
.,14,once,TRBJ2-1,TRBV19,TGTGCCAGTAGTATTTCCGGGACCCACAATGAGCAGTTCTTC,CASSISGTHNEQFF
.,12,.,TRBJ1-2,TRBV7-9,TGTGCCAGCAGCTTACCCGCCTATGGCTACACCTTC,CASSLPAYGYTF
TRBD1,15,.,TRBJ1-2,TRBV18,TGTGCCAGCTCACCAGGGGACAGACACTTGGGTGGCTACACCTTC,CASSPGDRHLGGYTF
TRBD1,13,.,TRBJ2-7,TRBV5-3,TGTGCCAGAAGCATGACAGGGGGTTACGAGCAGTACTTC,CARSMTGGYEQYF
.,14,.,TRBJ1-5,TRBV9,TGTGCCAGCAGCCCAGGGGTTAGCAATCAGCCCCAGCATTTT,CASSPGVSNQPQHF
.,12,.,TRBJ1-2,TRBV28,TGTGCCAGCAGGACACTGAACTATGGCTACACCTTC,CASRTLNYGYTF
.,16,.,TRBJ1-4,TRBV6-5,TGTGCCAGCAGTTCCGGGGGGGTTGGAACTAATGAAAAACTGTTTTTT,CASSSGGVGTNEKLFF
TRBD2,15,.,TRBJ2-5,TRBV30,TGTGCCTGGAGTGTCGGACTAGCGGGGGGTGAGACCCAGTACTTC,CAWSVGLAGGETQYF
TRBD1,15,.,TRBJ1-4,TRBV2,TGTGCCAGCAGTGAAAGGGGACAGGGGGCGACGAAACTGTTTTTT,CASSERGQGATKLFF
.,16,once,TRBJ2-6,TRBV18,TGTGCCAGCTCGACGCAGGGGAACTCTGGGGCCAACGTCCTGACTTTC,CASSTQGNSGANVLTF
TRBD2,13,.,TRBJ2-7,TRBV5-1,TGCGCCAGCAGCAGCGGGGCCTCCTACGAGCAGTACTTC,CASSSGASYEQYF
.,13,.,TRBJ1-6,TRBV7-2,TGTGCCAGCAGCGCCGTTCAGAATTCACCCCTCCACTTT,CASSAVQNSPLHF
.,15,.,TRBJ1-2,TRBV6-5,TGTGCCAGCACCACACTAGGAGGGATTAACTATGGCTACACCTTC,CASTTLGGINYGYTF
.,14,once,TRBJ1-5,TRBV6-1,TGTGCCAGCAGTACCGTATCACGCAATCAGCCCCAGCATTTT,CASSTVSRNQPQHF
.,14,.,TRBJ1-3,TRBV2,TGTGCCACAGCACCGGGGGCGTCGGGAAACACCATATATTTT,CATAPGASGNTIYF
.,18,.,TRBJ2-3,TRBV5-5,TGTGCCAGCAGCTTAACCCACGGGCTACAGACTTCCACAGATACGCAGTATTTT,CASSLTHGLQTSTDTQYF
.,15,.,TRBJ1-5,TRBV24-1,TGTGCCACCAGTGATGCGCAGGGGACCACTGGGCCCCAGCATTTT,CATSDAQGTTGPQHF
.,11,.,TRBJ1-1,TRBV11-3,TGTGCCAGCAGCCCGCAGGGTGAAGCTTTCTTT,CASSPQGEAFF
TRBD1,15,few,TRBJ1-5,TRBV6-5,TGTGCCAGCAGCGTAGGGACAGTAAGCAATCAGCCCCAGCATTTT,CASSVGTVSNQPQHF
.,15,once,TRBJ2-7,TRBV19,TGTGCCAGTAGTCAACAGCCAGGCGGACCCTACGAGCAGTACTTC,CASSQQPGGPYEQYF
.,15,.,TRBJ2-6,TRBV9,TGTGCCAGCAGCGTAGGGGGCTCTGGGGCCAACGTCCTGACTTTC,CASSVGGSGANVLTF
.,14,.,TRBJ2-7,TRBV6-5,TGTGCCAGCAGTTACGGGCCGAACTCCTACGAGCAGTACTTC,CASSYGPNSYEQYF